The entry below gives a single TCR beta chain sequence along with its context. The antigen this receptor binds is unknown. Per-base qualities were not stored, and no clone one base away is much larger. These data belong to a study of blood T cell repertoires in COVID-19 (dated by TCRdb to the early 2020s). Regarding the study in general: The collaborator samples originated in the United States, Italy and Spain and spanned the acute and convalescent phases of COVID-19. The prospective study material was composed of cDNA or gDNA derived from T cells, B-cell-depleted T cells, or PBMCs. Deeply sampled blood TCRbeta repertoires from subjects exposed to, actively infected with, or recovered from COVID-19 were included in the dataset. The repertoires were released in a freely available public database intended as a resource for research on the immune response to SARS-CoV-2. The samples were drawn from the first 160 participants of the ongoing ImmuneRACE study and from over 950 subjects provided by 6 global collaborators. A de-identified subject ID, COVID-19 status, age in years and sex were almost always included in the sample metadata. Where HLA class I and class II types were available, the types were taken from metadata supplied by the sample provider, not from assay-based typing. The paper as a whole reports these results and caveats: How much clinical and demographic metadata was included differed by source and by participant, and the metadata was provided uncurated.

Between the V and J ends, shortened by 5 bases and 0 bases respectively, the junction contains 22 bases. Taken from cysteine to phenylalanine, the CDR3 has 19 residues. Only the CDR3 DNA stays, 57 bases, in frame from base 1. CDR1 LNHDA and CDR2 SQIVND are derived from the germline V gene (reference sequence). The immunoSEQ Assay, a bias-controlled multiplex PCR, was used to amplify TCRbeta CDR3 regions from genomic DNA. The authors processed their data as follows. The number of nucleated cells in each sample was estimated by amplification of reference gene primers within the assay. Sequence reads were collapsed and filtered to measure the absolute abundance of every unique TCRbeta CDR3 rearrangement. For each sample, productive Simpson clonality was calculated by taking the square root of Simpson's diversity index across productive rearrangements. The clones in this table, taken by TCRdb from immuneACCESS, are in-frame only. Not every clone is retained; where verified, under half of the shortfall comes from an unresolved V gene, and the cause of the rest is unknown. D and trimming were read from the DNA, whereas the V and J calls and clone size are those reported in that table. This sample has approximately 150,000 clones in its table, and around 78% of those were observed once. More than 1.5% of the sample belongs to the ten largest clones.

Each collaborating institution followed its own protocols to collect whole blood in K2EDTA tubes. For TCRbeta analysis, collaborators shipped samples in one of three forms: frozen whole blood, isolated PBMCs, or DNA extracted from either of those sample types. The sequenced sample was peripheral blood. This clonotype was sampled from a woman aged 55-70 years with acute or convalescent COVID-19. The V and J genes are TRBV19 and TRBJ2-2; a tentative D match to TRBD1 spans 5 bases. The bases are TGTGCCAGTAGTCTCTCGACAGTCTCAACCCTACCGAACACCGGGGAGCTGTTTTTT. This translates into CASSLSTVSTLPNTGELFF.